The 30 T cell receptor beta chains below come from one sample, sequenced in a study of T cells in Graves' hyperthyroidism and ophthalmopathy. Amplified TCR beta CDR3 regions came from RNA transcripts. HTBI primers were used for first-round RT-PCR of the TCR CDR3. From the multiplex PCR reads, TCRdb called clonotypes with MiXCR, one entry per CDR3 protein. The sample holds some 250,000 distinct CDR3 sequences; more than 14% are singletons and the top ten take roughly 14%. What was sequenced was blood. All receptors derive from a woman aged 40 to 49 with Graves' hyperthyroidism that later progressed to Graves' ophthalmopathy.

Many counts were recorded for this clonotype. The chain links TRBV5-1 to TRBJ2-5; D perhaps matches TRBD2 (5 bases). CDR1 and CDR2 (germline): SGHRS, YFSETQ. V dropped 4 bases and J dropped 5 bases, with 18 bases sitting between them. The CDR3 has 15 amino acids. The CDR3 DNA reads as TGCGCCAGCAGCCTTAGCTATGGAGCGGCGGAGACCCAGTACTTC. It translates to CASSLSYGAAETQYF. The full variable domain, in which reference TRBV5-1 and TRBJ2-5 provide the parts outside the CDR3, is KAGVTQTPRYLIKTRGQQVTLSCSPISGHRSVSWYQQTPGQGLQFLFEYFSETQRNKGNFPGRFSGRQFSNSRSEMNVSTLELGDSALYLCASSLSYGAAETQYFGPGTRLLVL.

This clonotype has only a few counts. The chain joins TRBV9 to TRBJ2-3; a weak D match, TRBD2 (5 bases). The V gene lost 3 bases and the J gene lost 9 bases, with 11 bases spanning the gap. The CDR3 extends over 12 amino acids. In germline, CDR1 is SGDLS, CDR2 YYNGEE. CDR3 amino acids: CASSERTETQYF. The CDR3 bases are TGTGCCAGCAGCGAGAGGACTGAAACGCAGTATTTT. Filled out from reference TRBV9 and TRBJ2-3, the complete variable domain reads DSGVTQTPKHLITATGQRVTLRCSPRSGDLSVYWYQQSLDQGLQFLIQYYNGEERAKGNILERFSAQQFPDLHSELNLSSLELGDSALYFCASSERTETQYFGPGTRLTVL.

There are many counts of this clonotype. This chain uses TRBV4-2 with TRBJ2-5; D may match TRBD1 or TRBD2 (5 bases each). Germline V CDR1 and CDR2: LGHNA, YNFKEQ. V lost 3 bases to trimming and J lost 1 base, with 6 bases between them. This CDR3 contains 13 residues. The CDR3 here is CASSQRGQETQYF. The CDR3 DNA reads as TGTGCCAGCAGCCAGAGGGGCCAAGAGACCCAGTACTTC.

The sample holds many counts of this clonotype. The chain employs TRBV12-3 or TRBV12-4 and TRBJ1-5, with D uncertain. The V and J ends lost 4 bases and 1 base respectively, with 11 bases between them. The CDR3 spans 15 residues. In DNA, the CDR3 is TGTGCCAGCAGTTCGTGGACTGAGAGCAATCAGCCCCAGCATTTT. This translates into CASSSWTESNQPQHF.

The sample holds a few counts of this clonotype. This chain joins TRBV20-1 and TRBJ1-3; unclear D gene. The CDR3 is 12 residues long. V was clipped by 0 bases and J by 4 bases, with 4 bases between them. Germline loops: CDR1 DFQATT, CDR2 SNEGSKA (reference sequence). Written as DNA, the CDR3 is TGCAGTGCTAGAGAAAAAGGAAACACCATATATTTT. Translation gives CSAREKGNTIYF.

This clonotype has just a few counts. V gene TRBV5-8 combines with J gene TRBJ1-4; 7 nucleotides match TRBD1. The CDR3 spans 15 residues. Germline values: CDR1 SGHTS, CDR2 YDEGEE. V was clipped by 2 bases and J by 6 bases; unmatched bases: 7. DNA of the CDR3: TGTGCCAGCAGCTTTCGGGCAGGGACAGATGAAAAACTGTTTTTT. It codes for CASSFRAGTDEKLFF.

This clonotype appeared many times. V is TRBV28 and J is TRBJ2-3; D possibly corresponds to TRBD2 (6 bases). There are 19 residues in the CDR3. Per the germline V gene, CDR1 is MDHEN and CDR2 is SYDVKM. Trimming took off 2 bases at V and 0 bases at J, with 21 bases between the two ends. The CDR3 bases are TGTGCCAGCAGTTTACATATCCCGAGCGGGCAGTCTAGCACAGATACGCAGTATTTT. Translated, it gives CASSLHIPSGQSSTDTQYF. The full variable domain, rest sourced from reference TRBV28 and TRBJ2-3, is DVKVTQSSRYLVKRTGEKVFLECVQDMDHENMFWYRQDPGLGLRLIYFSYDVKMKEKGDIPEGYSVSREKKERFSLILESASTNQTSMYLCASSLHIPSGQSSTDTQYFGPGTRLTVL.

This clonotype was recorded at least ten times. The rearrangement uses TRBV28 and TRBJ1-2; 9 bases are a match to TRBD1. J lost 5 bases, V lost 6 bases, and 13 bases had no gene match. The CDR3 covers 16 residues. CDR1 and CDR2 (germline): MDHEN, SYDVKM. CDR3 region: CASSRKQGAQSYGYTF. CDR3 coding DNA: TGTGCCAGCAGCCGTAAACAGGGGGCTCAAAGTTATGGCTACACCTTC.

This clonotype came up many times. The chain is built from TRBV28 and TRBJ1-4; D might be TRBD1 (5 bases). This CDR3 has 15 residues. Germline CDR1 reads MDHEN; CDR2 reads SYDVKM. V shed 6 bases and J shed 0 bases, with 11 bases lying between them. In nucleotides, the CDR3 is TGTGCCAGCAGGACTCAGGGTGCAACTAATGAAAAACTGTTTTTT. It specifies CASRTQGATNEKLFF. Combining the CDR3 with reference TRBV28 and TRBJ1-4 gives the whole variable domain DVKVTQSSRYLVKRTGEKVFLECVQDMDHENMFWYRQDPGLGLRLIYFSYDVKMKEKGDIPEGYSVSREKKERFSLILESASTNQTSMYLCASRTQGATNEKLFFGSGTQLSVL.

This clonotype has at least ten counts. This sequence joins TRBV4-1 and TRBJ2-1; 10 nucleotides agree with TRBD2. The CDR3 is made up of 18 amino acids. Germline V gene sequence: CDR1 MGHRA, CDR2 YSYEKL. With 2 bases clipped from V and 3 bases from J, the junction kept 10 bases outside the gene matches. The CDR3 bases are TGCGCCAGCAGCCAAACCATTACTAGCGGGAAAAACTACAATGAGCAGTTCTTC. Protein product: CASSQTITSGKNYNEQFF.

This clonotype came up many times. The V and J genes are TRBV4-2 and TRBJ2-5; weak D call: TRBD2 (5 bases). CDR1 and CDR2 from the germline V gene are LGHNA and YNFKEQ. CDR3 length: 17 amino acids. The V end was cut by 0 bases, the J end by 1 base, with 15 bases between. The CDR3 DNA sequence: TGTGCCAGCAGCCAAGATATGCGGGTTTTCGGCCAAGAGACCCAGTACTTC. It encodes CASSQDMRVFGQETQYF.

This clonotype was seen only a few times. This rearrangement joins TRBV7-8 to TRBJ2-3; 13 bases match TRBD2. Germline trimming cut 4 bases from V and 6 bases from J; bases unmatched to any gene: 4. The CDR3 spans 15 residues. CDR1 is SGHVS, CDR2 FQNEAQ, per germline. For the CDR3, the DNA is TGTGCCAGCAGCTCGGGACTAGCGGGGAGGGATACGCAGTATTTT. Amino acid sequence: CASSSGLAGRDTQYF.

In regard to this clonotype: Germline is not matched at one junction end, which may reflect a read error. The chain recombines TRBV12-3 or TRBV12-4 with TRBJ2-4, with TRBD2 matching over 9 bases. The CDR3 covers 15 residues. CDR3 protein: CASSRGGGARNIQYF. CDR3 DNA: TGTGCCAGCAGTCGGGGCGGGGGGGCCAGAAACATTCAGTACTTC.

This clonotype was seen a handful of times. The CDR3 reads CSATSLRSSSTDTQYF. The CDR3 DNA follows: TGCAGTGCTACATCTCTAAGGTCTAGTAGCACAGATACGCAGTATTTT. V gene TRBV20-1 combines with J gene TRBJ2-3, with D uncertain. Trimming removed 4 bases from V and 0 bases from J, with 17 bases in between. The CDR3 extends over 16 amino acids. CDR1 is DFQATT, CDR2 SNEGSKA, per germline (reference sequence).

This chain connects TRBV20-1 to TRBJ2-5; 12 nucleotides align to TRBD2. Germline values: CDR1 DFQATT, CDR2 SNEGSKA (reference sequence). Germline trimming cut 2 bases from V and 0 bases from J; bases unmatched to any gene: 4. The CDR3 totals 16 residues. The CDR3 sequence: CSARPGLAGNQETQYF. The CDR3 region has the DNA TGCAGTGCTAGACCGGGACTAGCGGGTAACCAAGAGACCCAGTACTTC.

At least ten counts were recorded for this clonotype. This chain uses TRBV19 with TRBJ2-1; TRBD2 matches at 12 bases. The CDR3 totals 15 residues. Germline CDR1 and CDR2: LNHDA and SQIVND (reference sequence). V trimming: 5 bases; J trimming: 6 bases; junction bases outside the gene matches: 5. CDR3 DNA sequence: TGTGCCAGTAGTCATCCTAGCGGGAGGGGCAATGAGCAGTTCTTC. It translates to CASSHPSGRGNEQFF.

This clonotype has a handful of counts. The rearrangement uses TRBV10-1 and TRBJ2-1; no clear D gene. Germline assignment: CDR1 WNHNN and CDR2 SYGVQD (reference sequence). Deletions cut 6 bases from V and 3 bases from J, with 21 bases between. CDR3 length equals 17 residues. CDR3 in amino acids: CASSLNARTRRYNEQFF. CDR3 DNA sequence: TGCGCCAGCAGCCTCAATGCGAGAACCCGCCGCTACAATGAGCAGTTCTTC.

This sequence joins TRBV7-9 and TRBJ2-3, with 7 bases identical to TRBD2. Germline-derived CDR1 and CDR2 are SEHNR and FQNEAQ (reference sequence). This CDR3 is built from 14 residues. The ends lost 4 bases at V and 6 bases at J; junction bases unmatched: 7. In DNA form, the CDR3 reads TGTGCCAGCAGCTCCGGACTAGGGACGGATACGCAGTATTTT. This translates into CASSSGLGTDTQYF.

There are many counts of this clonotype. V and J are TRBV12-3 or TRBV12-4 and TRBJ1-6; D ambiguous. Trimming pared 7 bases from V and 9 bases from J, leaving 10 bases between. The CDR3 is 12 residues long. CDR3 loop: CASTLGISPLHF. Here the CDR3 DNA reads TGTGCCAGCACCCTGGGCATTTCACCCCTCCACTTT.

This clonotype has ten or more counts. V gene TRBV20-1 combines with J gene TRBJ2-3; 10 bases are shared with TRBD2. Per germline, CDR1 DFQATT and CDR2 SNEGSKA (reference sequence). The trim removed 2 bases at V and 1 base at J, leaving 3 bases unmatched. The CDR3 is 15 residues long. The CDR3 DNA reads as TGCAGTGCTAGACTAGCGGGAGAGGGCACAGATACGCAGTATTTT. Translated: CSARLAGEGTDTQYF.

V is TRBV7-3 and J is TRBJ2-7; TRBD2 agrees at 8 bases. There are 15 residues in the CDR3. Germline CDR1 is SGHTA and CDR2 is FQGTGA. V was pared by 3 bases and J by 4 bases, with 8 bases of the junction left unmatched. CDR3 residues: CASSFGRGGNYEQYF. CDR3 nucleotides: TGTGCCAGCAGCTTCGGTCGGGGGGGTAATTACGAGCAGTACTTC.

There are many counts of this clonotype. J is TRBJ1-5 and V is TRBV3-1; perhaps TRBD1 as D (5 bases). Trimming took 1 base from V and 3 from J, leaving 10 bases between them. CDR3 length equals 15 residues. Germline V gene data show CDR1 as LGHDT and CDR2 as YNNKEL (reference sequence). The DNA for the CDR3 is TGTGCCAGCAGCCAAGGAGACAGACACAATCAGCCCCAGCATTTT. It encodes CASSQGDRHNQPQHF.

This clonotype was detected ten times or more. The V and J genes are TRBV28 and TRBJ2-1, with a tentative D call TRBD1 (5 bases). Germline CDR1 and CDR2: MDHEN and SYDVKM. This CDR3 contains 16 residues. The germline V and J ends were trimmed by 1 base and 5 bases, with 15 bases remaining between them. CDR3 protein: CASSLLLLDTDNEQFF. DNA of the CDR3: TGTGCCAGCAGTTTATTGCTACTGGACACAGACAATGAGCAGTTCTTC.

This clonotype was observed many times. The V and J genes are TRBV28 and TRBJ1-5; tentatively, D is TRBD1 (6 bases). Germline lookup yields CDR1 MDHEN and CDR2 SYDVKM. V was shortened by 5 bases and J by 2 bases, with 13 bases between the two germline ends. The CDR3 extends over 15 amino acids. CDR3 residues: CASSLRGFGNQPQHF. DNA of the CDR3: TGTGCCAGCAGTCTTAGGGGGTTTGGCAATCAGCCCCAGCATTTT.

At least ten counts were recorded for this clonotype. The chain joins TRBV11-2 to TRBJ2-7; 7 bases map to TRBD1. The CDR3 extends over 15 amino acids. In germline, CDR1 is SGHAT, CDR2 FQNNGV. The V segment lost 5 bases and the J segment 0 bases; nucleotides outside the gene matches: 7. The CDR3 reads CASSTGQLSSYEQYF. CDR3 nucleotides: TGTGCCAGCAGCACGGGACAGCTGAGCTCCTACGAGCAGTACTTC.

This clonotype was found many times. The rearrangement joins TRBV27 to TRBJ1-1; 7 bases map to TRBD1. CDR1 and CDR2 from the germline V gene are MNHEY and SMNVEV (reference sequence). Trimming cost V 5 bases and J 4 bases; bases outside gene matches: 13. This CDR3 is 16 amino acids long. Written as DNA, the CDR3 is TGTGCCAGCAGTCTCCGGACAGGAAAGGTTGTCACTGAAGCTTTCTTT. Translating it yields CASSLRTGKVVTEAFF.

This clonotype has a count of ten or more. V is TRBV7-8 and J is TRBJ2-1, with TRBD2 matching over 11 bases. CDR3 size: 16 residues. Germline V gives CDR1 SGHVS, CDR2 FQNEAQ. Trimming cost V 5 bases and J 2 bases; bases outside gene matches: 5. The CDR3 sequence is CASSHLAGGAYNEQFF. In DNA form, the CDR3 reads TGTGCCAGCAGCCACCTAGCGGGAGGCGCCTACAATGAGCAGTTCTTC.

This clonotype was recorded at least ten times. The J gene is TRBJ1-5, the V gene TRBV18; TRBD1 is a possible D gene (5 bases). This CDR3 comprises 15 residues. Trimming left V 3 bases short and J 5 bases short, with 14 bases between. Per germline, CDR1 KGHSH and CDR2 LQKENI. The CDR3 reads CASSPSGLMDQPQHF. In DNA form, the CDR3 reads TGTGCCAGCTCACCCTCAGGGTTAATGGATCAGCCCCAGCATTTT.

Ten or more counts support this clonotype. The V gene is TRBV20-1, the J gene TRBJ1-1; D not resolved. V dropped 4 bases and J dropped 3 bases, with 12 bases sitting between them. This CDR3 comprises 13 residues. In germline, CDR1 is DFQATT, CDR2 SNEGSKA (reference sequence). The CDR3 DNA sequence: TGCAGTGCTAAAAAAACTGCGGACACTGAAGCTTTCTTT. This sequence encodes CSAKKTADTEAFF.

In its sample, this clonotype was seen many times. The chain joins TRBV24-1 to TRBJ1-1; the D gene is possibly TRBD1 (5 bases). V shed 1 base and J shed 6 bases, with 8 bases lying between them. Looked up from germline, CDR1 is KGHDR and CDR2 is SFDVKD. The CDR3 contains 13 residues. For the CDR3, the DNA is TGTGCCACCAGTGATTTTTTGGGGGCTGAAGCTTTCTTT. Its translation: CATSDFLGAEAFF.